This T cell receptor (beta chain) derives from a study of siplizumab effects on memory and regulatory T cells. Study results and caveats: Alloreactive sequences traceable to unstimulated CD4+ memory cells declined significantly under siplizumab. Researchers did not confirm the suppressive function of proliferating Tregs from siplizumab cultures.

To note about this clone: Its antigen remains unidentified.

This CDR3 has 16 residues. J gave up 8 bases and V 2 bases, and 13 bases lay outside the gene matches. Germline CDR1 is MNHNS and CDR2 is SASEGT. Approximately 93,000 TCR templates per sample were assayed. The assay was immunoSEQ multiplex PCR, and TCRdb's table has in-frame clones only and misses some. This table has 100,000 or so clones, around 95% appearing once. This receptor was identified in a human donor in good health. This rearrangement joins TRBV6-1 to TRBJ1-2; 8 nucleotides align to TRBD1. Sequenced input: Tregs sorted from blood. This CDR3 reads CASSEWAYTGGRGYTF. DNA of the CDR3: TGTGCCAGCAGTGAATGGGCATACACAGGGGGAAGAGGCTACACCTTC.